The entry that follows covers one T cell receptor beta chain sequence. The data originate from a study of blood T cell repertoires in COVID-19. About the research overall: Acute and convalescent COVID-19 specimens originated in the United States, Italy and Spain.

The protocol was immunoSEQ multiplex PCR, while the TCRdb copy is restricted to in-frame clones and leaves out a portion. Among about 140,000 clones, 80% to 90% were seen once, and the ten largest hold roughly a tenth. Source material: peripheral blood. This TCR was sampled from a man aged 55-75 years with active or convalescent COVID-19.

This CDR3 is CASSGLAPTDEQFF. Here the CDR3 DNA reads TGTGCCAGCAGCGGACTAGCGCCGACGGATGAGCAGTTCTTC. The V gene is TRBV5-5, the J gene TRBJ2-1; the match to TRBD2 covers 9 bases. The CDR3 loop spans 14 amino acids. V was clipped by 4 bases and J by 8 bases; unmatched bases: 7. The germline CDR1 and CDR2 sequences are SGHKS and YYEKEE (reference sequence).